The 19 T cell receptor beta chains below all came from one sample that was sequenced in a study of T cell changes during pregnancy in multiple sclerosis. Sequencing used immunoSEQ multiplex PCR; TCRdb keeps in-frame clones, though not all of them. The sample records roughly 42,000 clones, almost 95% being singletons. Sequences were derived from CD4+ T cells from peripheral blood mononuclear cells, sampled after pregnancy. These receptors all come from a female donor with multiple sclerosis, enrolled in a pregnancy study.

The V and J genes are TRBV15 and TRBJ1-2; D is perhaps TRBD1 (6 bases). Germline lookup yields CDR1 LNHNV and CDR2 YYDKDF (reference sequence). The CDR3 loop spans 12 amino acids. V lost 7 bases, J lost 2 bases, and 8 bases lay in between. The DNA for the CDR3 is TGTGCCACCACAGACAGGAACTATGGCTACACCTTC. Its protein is CATTDRNYGYTF.

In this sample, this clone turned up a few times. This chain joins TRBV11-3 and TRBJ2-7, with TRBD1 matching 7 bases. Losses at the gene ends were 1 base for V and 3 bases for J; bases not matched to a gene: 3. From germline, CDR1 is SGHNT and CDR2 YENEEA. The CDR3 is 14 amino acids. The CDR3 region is CASSLARDSYEQYF. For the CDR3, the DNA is TGTGCCAGCAGCTTAGCCCGGGACAGCTACGAGCAGTACTTC.

The CDR3 loop reads CASSLDGNTIYF. For the CDR3, the DNA is TGTGCCAGCAGCTTAGACGGGAACACCATATATTTT. V gene TRBV7-3 combines with J gene TRBJ1-3; D uncertain. This CDR3 spans 12 amino acids. Germline lookup yields CDR1 SGHTA and CDR2 FQGTGA. Trimming stripped 2 bases from V and 7 bases from J, with 6 bases between.

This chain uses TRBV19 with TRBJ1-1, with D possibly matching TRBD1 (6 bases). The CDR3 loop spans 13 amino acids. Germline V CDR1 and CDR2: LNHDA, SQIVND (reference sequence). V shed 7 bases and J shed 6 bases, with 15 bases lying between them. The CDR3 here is CASTPTGTAEAFF. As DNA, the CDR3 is TGTGCCAGTACCCCCACAGGGACCGCTGAAGCTTTCTTT.

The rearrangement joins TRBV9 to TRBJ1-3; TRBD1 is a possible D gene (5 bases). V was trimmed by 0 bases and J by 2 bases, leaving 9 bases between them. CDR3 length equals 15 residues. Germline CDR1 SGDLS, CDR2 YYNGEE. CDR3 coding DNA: TGTGCCAGCAGCGTAGGACAGAATACTGGAAACACCATATATTTT. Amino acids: CASSVGQNTGNTIYF. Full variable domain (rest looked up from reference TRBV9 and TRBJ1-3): DSGVTQTPKHLITATGQRVTLRCSPRSGDLSVYWYQQSLDQGLQFLIQYYNGEERAKGNILERFSAQQFPDLHSELNLSSLELGDSALYFCASSVGQNTGNTIYFGEGSWLTVV.

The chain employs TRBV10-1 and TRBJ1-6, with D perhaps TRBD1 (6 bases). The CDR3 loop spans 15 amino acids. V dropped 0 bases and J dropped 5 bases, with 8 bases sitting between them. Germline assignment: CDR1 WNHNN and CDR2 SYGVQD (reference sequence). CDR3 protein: CASSESPGDNSPLHF. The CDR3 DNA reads TGCGCCAGCAGTGAGTCGCCAGGGGATAATTCACCCCTCCACTTT.

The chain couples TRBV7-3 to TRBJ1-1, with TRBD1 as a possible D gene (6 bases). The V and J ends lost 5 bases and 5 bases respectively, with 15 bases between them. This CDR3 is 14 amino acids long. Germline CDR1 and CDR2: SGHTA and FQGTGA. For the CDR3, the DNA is TGTGCCAGCAGCCCCGGCGGGGGGCGAACTGAAGCTTTCTTT. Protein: CASSPGGGRTEAFF.

DNA of the CDR3: TGTGCCAGCAGATACAGGGGGCGCAACTATGGCTACACCTTC. Residues: CASRYRGRNYGYTF. The chain recombines TRBV27 with TRBJ1-2; 9 bases align to TRBD1. This CDR3 region has 14 residues. CDR1 is MNHEY, CDR2 SMNVEV, per germline (reference sequence). Trimming at V came to 6 bases and at J to 2 bases, leaving 4 bases not matched to a gene.

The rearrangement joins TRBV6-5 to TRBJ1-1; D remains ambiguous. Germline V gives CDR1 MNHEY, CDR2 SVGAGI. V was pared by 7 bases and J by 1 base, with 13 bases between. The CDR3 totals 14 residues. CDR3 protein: CASTGGPWNTEAFF. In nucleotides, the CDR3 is TGTGCCAGCACCGGTGGGCCCTGGAACACTGAAGCTTTCTTT.

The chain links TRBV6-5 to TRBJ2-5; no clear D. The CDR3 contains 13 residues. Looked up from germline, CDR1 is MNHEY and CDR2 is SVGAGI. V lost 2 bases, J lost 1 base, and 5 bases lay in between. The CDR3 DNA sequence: TGTGCCAGCAGTTACCAGGCCCAAGAGACCCAGTACTTC. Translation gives CASSYQAQETQYF.

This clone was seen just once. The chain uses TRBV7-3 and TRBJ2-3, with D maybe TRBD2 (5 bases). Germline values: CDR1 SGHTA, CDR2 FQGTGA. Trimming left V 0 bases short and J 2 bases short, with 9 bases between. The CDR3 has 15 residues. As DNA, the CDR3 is TGTGCCAGCAGCTTAACGGGAGAGGACACAGATACGCAGTATTTT. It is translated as CASSLTGEDTDTQYF.

CDR3 nucleotides: TGCGCCAGCAGCACCCGGACAGGGGACACAGATACGCAGTATTTT. It is translated as CASSTRTGDTDTQYF. This chain uses TRBV5-1 with TRBJ2-3; the match to TRBD1 covers 9 bases. Germline V gene sequence: CDR1 SGHRS, CDR2 YFSETQ. The CDR3 spans 15 residues. The junction had 5 bases not matched to a gene; V was cut back by 4 bases and J by 2 bases. Full variable domain (outside the CDR3, taken from reference TRBV5-1 and TRBJ2-3): KAGVTQTPRYLIKTRGQQVTLSCSPISGHRSVSWYQQTPGQGLQFLFEYFSETQRNKGNFPGRFSGRQFSNSRSEMNVSTLELGDSALYLCASSTRTGDTDTQYFGPGTRLTVL.

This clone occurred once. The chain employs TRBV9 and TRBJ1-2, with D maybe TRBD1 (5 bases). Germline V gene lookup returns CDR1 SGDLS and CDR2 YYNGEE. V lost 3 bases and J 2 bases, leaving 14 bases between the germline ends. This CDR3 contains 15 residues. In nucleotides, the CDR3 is TGTGCCAGCAGCGACCGAAACGGGGGAAACTATGGCTACACCTTC. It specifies CASSDRNGGNYGYTF.

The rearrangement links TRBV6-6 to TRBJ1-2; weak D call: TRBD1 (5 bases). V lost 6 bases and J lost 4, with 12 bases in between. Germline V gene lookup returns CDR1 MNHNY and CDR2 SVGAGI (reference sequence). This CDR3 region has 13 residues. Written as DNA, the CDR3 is TGTGCCAGCAGCCCGGGGGATAGCTATGGCTACACCTTC. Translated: CASSPGDSYGYTF.

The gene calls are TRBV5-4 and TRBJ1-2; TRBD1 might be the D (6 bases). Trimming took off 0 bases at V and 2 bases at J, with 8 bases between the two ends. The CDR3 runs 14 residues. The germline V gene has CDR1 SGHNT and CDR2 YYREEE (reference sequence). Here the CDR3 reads CASSLGRGNYGYTF. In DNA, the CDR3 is TGTGCCAGCAGCTTGGGCAGGGGAAACTATGGCTACACCTTC.

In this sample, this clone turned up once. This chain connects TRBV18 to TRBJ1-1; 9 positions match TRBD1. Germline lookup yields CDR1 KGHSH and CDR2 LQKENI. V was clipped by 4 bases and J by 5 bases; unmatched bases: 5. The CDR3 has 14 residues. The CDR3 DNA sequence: TGTGCCAGCTCACGAGGACAGGGGACGACTGAAGCTTTCTTT. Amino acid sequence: CASSRGQGTTEAFF.

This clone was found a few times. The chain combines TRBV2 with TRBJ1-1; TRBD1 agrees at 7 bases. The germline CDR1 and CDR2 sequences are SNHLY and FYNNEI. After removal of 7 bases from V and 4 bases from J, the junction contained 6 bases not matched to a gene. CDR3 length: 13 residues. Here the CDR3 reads CASNQGGPTEAFF. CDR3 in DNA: TGTGCCAGCAATCAGGGGGGCCCCACTGAAGCTTTCTTT.

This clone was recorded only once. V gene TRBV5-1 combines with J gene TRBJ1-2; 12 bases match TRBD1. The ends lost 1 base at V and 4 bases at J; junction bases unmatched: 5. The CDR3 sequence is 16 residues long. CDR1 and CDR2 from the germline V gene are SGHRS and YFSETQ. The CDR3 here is CASSLTGTGGSYGYTF. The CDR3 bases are TGCGCCAGCAGCTTGACTGGGACAGGGGGCAGCTATGGCTACACCTTC.

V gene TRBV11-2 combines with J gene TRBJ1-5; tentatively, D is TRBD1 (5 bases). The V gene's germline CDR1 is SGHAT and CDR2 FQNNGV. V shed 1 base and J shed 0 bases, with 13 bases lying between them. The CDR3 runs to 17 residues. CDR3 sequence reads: CASSLGAGGGSNQPQHF. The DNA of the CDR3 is TGTGCCAGCAGCTTAGGCGCCGGGGGGGGTAGCAATCAGCCCCAGCATTTT.